The 22 T cell receptor beta chains below all came from one sample that was sequenced in a study of blood T cell repertoires in COVID-19. This table comes from immunoSEQ multiplex PCR, and its TCRdb copy is limited to in-frame clones, with some not included. The profile covers around 210,000 clones, with roughly 90% appearing a single time and about 8.8% taken by the ten largest. Sequencing input: PBMCs or T cells enriched from blood (not recorded which). These receptors were taken from a woman aged 18-30 years who had recovered from COVID-19.

The chain combines TRBV28 with TRBJ2-3; TRBD2 matches at 8 bases. Germline CDR1 and CDR2: MDHEN and SYDVKM. The CDR3 runs 15 residues. Germline trimming cut 7 bases from V and 2 bases from J; bases unmatched to any gene: 8. CDR3 sequence reads: CASTSGGGLTDTQYF. CDR3 sequence (DNA): TGTGCCAGCACCTCGGGCGGGGGGCTCACAGATACGCAGTATTTT. The variable domain in full, with the rest retrieved from reference TRBV28 and TRBJ2-3, is DVKVTQSSRYLVKRTGEKVFLECVQDMDHENMFWYRQDPGLGLRLIYFSYDVKMKEKGDIPEGYSVSREKKERFSLILESASTNQTSMYLCASTSGGGLTDTQYFGPGTRLTVL.

V usage is TRBV29-1 and J usage is TRBJ1-5; 8 positions agree with TRBD1. The CDR3 sequence is 15 residues long. V lost 3 bases, J lost 11 bases, and 15 bases stayed unmatched. The germline V gene has CDR1 SQVTM and CDR2 ANQGSEA. CDR3 DNA sequence: TGCAGCGTTGAGAAGGGCAGGGGGCGTGGGCTGACCCAGCATTTT. Translated, it gives CSVEKGRGRGLTQHF.

The CDR3 sequence is CASSLDTSGSLTLYHFEQFF. The CDR3 bases are TGTGCCAGCAGCCTTGATACTAGCGGGTCCTTAACCCTCTACCACTTCGAGCAGTTCTTC. The chain has TRBV7-6 and TRBJ2-1, with 9 bases lining up with TRBD2. CDR3 length: 20 residues. V trimming: 5 bases; J trimming: 10 bases; junction bases outside the gene matches: 27. Germline-derived CDR1 and CDR2 are SGHVS and FNYEAQ. The complete variable domain, with remaining parts taken from reference TRBV7-6 and TRBJ2-1, reads GAGVSQSPRYKVTKRGQDVALRCDPISGHVSLYWYRQALGQGPEFLTYFNYEAQQDKSGLPNDRFSAERPEGSISTLTIQRTEQRDSAMYRCASSLDTSGSLTLYHFEQFFGPGTRLTVL.

The table lists this clone with a count of one. V and J are TRBV27 and TRBJ2-3; TRBD1 matches at 10 bases. This CDR3 contains 16 residues. Trimming cost V 6 bases and J 1 base; bases outside gene matches: 7. Germline lookup yields CDR1 MNHEY and CDR2 SMNVEV (reference sequence). The CDR3 region has the DNA TGTGCCAGCAGCGTCCGCGGGACAGGGGGCACAGATACGCAGTATTTT. Residues: CASSVRGTGGTDTQYF.

A single count supports this clone. The gene calls are TRBV11-2 and TRBJ1-1; no definite D call. Germline V CDR1 and CDR2: SGHAT, FQNNGV. The CDR3 has 13 amino acids. V was cut by 7 bases and J by 2 bases, with 11 bases left in between. CDR3 amino acids: CASTVRYNTEAFF. The DNA for the CDR3 is TGTGCCAGCACCGTACGGTATAACACTGAAGCTTTCTTT.

This rearrangement joins TRBV9 to TRBJ1-1; a possible D gene is TRBD1 (5 bases). V was trimmed by 7 bases and J by 4 bases, leaving 14 bases between them. This CDR3 contains 13 residues. CDR1 and CDR2 from the germline V gene are SGDLS and YYNGEE. The CDR3 DNA sequence: TGTGCCAGCTCTAAGGGGTTAAGCACTGAAGCTTTCTTT. Its translation: CASSKGLSTEAFF.

The chain carries TRBV4-1 and TRBJ2-1; possible D gene TRBD1, 6 bases. Germline CDR1 is MGHRA and CDR2 is YSYEKL. The CDR3 is 20 residues long. V was clipped by 1 base and J by 0 bases, with 22 bases between them. The CDR3 reads CASSQGGYLTGASSYNEQFF. The DNA of the CDR3 is TGCGCCAGCAGCCAAGGGGGGTACCTGACAGGAGCCAGCTCCTACAATGAGCAGTTCTTC.

The CDR3 region has the DNA TGTGCCAGCAGCTTAAGCCGGACAGATCACGGCGGGGAGCTGTTTTTT. Protein sequence: CASSLSRTDHGGELFF. V usage is TRBV7-3 and J usage is TRBJ2-2, with a possible D match to TRBD1 (6 bases). Trimming cost V 1 base and J 7 bases, with 16 bases left between them. Germline-derived CDR1 and CDR2 are SGHTA and FQGTGA. The CDR3 totals 16 residues.

The chain recombines TRBV9 with TRBJ2-5; TRBD2 aligns across 8 bases. With V trimmed by 0 bases and J by 2 bases, 12 bases remained unmatched. The CDR3 has 18 amino acids. The germline V gene encodes CDR1 SGDLS and CDR2 YYNGEE. The CDR3 spells CASSVAAGGGPGQETQYF. CDR3 nucleotide sequence: TGTGCCAGCAGCGTAGCGGCGGGGGGCGGGCCCGGGCAAGAGACCCAGTACTTC.

The chain links TRBV5-1 to TRBJ1-5; TRBD1 is a possible D gene (6 bases). Germline V CDR1 and CDR2: SGHRS, YFSETQ. The CDR3 totals 20 residues. Trimming shortened V by 0 bases and J by 0 bases, and 22 bases separated the two germline ends. CDR3 nucleotide sequence: TGCGCCAGCAGCTTGGGGCCCCTCGGGGGGCCCCCTTATAGCAATCAGCCCCAGCATTTT. Translation gives CASSLGPLGGPPYSNQPQHF. The full variable domain, with the rest looked up from reference TRBV5-1 and TRBJ1-5, is KAGVTQTPRYLIKTRGQQVTLSCSPISGHRSVSWYQQTPGQGLQFLFEYFSETQRNKGNFPGRFSGRQFSNSRSEMNVSTLELGDSALYLCASSLGPLGGPPYSNQPQHFGDGTRLSIL.

V is TRBV11-2 and J is TRBJ1-6; the D gene is possibly TRBD1 (5 bases). Germline V CDR1 and CDR2: SGHAT, FQNNGV. CDR3 length equals 16 residues. Trimming pared 1 base from V and 7 bases from J, leaving 14 bases between. The CDR3 nucleotides are TGTGCCAGCAGCTTAGTAGGGGTTGGGGAAAATTCACCCCTCCACTTT. Amino acid sequence: CASSLVGVGENSPLHF.

J is TRBJ2-7 and V is TRBV2, with D perhaps matching TRBD1 (6 bases). V was clipped by 7 bases and J by 7 bases, with 17 bases between them. Germline CDR1 SNHLY, CDR2 FYNNEI. The CDR3 is made up of 13 amino acids. CDR3 nucleotide sequence: TGTGCCAGCACCCTAGAAGGGGGTGATGAGCAGTACTTC. This gives the protein CASTLEGGDEQYF. The full variable domain, with the rest looked up from reference TRBV2 and TRBJ2-7, is EPEVTQTPSHQVTQMGQEVILRCVPISNHLYFYWYRQILGQKVEFLVSFYNNEISEKSEIFDDQFSVERPDGSNFTLKIRSTKLEDSAMYFCASTLEGGDEQYFGPGTRLTVT.

V and J are TRBV11-3 and TRBJ2-6; D perhaps matches TRBD2 (6 bases). Looked up from germline, CDR1 is SGHNT and CDR2 is YENEEA. V lost 5 bases, J lost 0 bases, and 11 bases lay in between. The CDR3 contains 16 residues. CDR3: CASSPGGNSGANVLTF. CDR3 in DNA: TGTGCCAGCAGCCCGGGCGGGAACTCTGGGGCCAACGTCCTGACTTTC.

The chain joins TRBV14 to TRBJ1-1; the match to TRBD1 covers 8 bases. Unmatched junction bases numbered 1, after V lost 4 bases and J lost 3 bases. The germline CDR1 and CDR2 sequences are SGHDN and FVKESK. This CDR3 region has 13 residues. Written as DNA, the CDR3 is TGTGCCAGCAGCCCGGACAGGGACACTGAAGCTTTCTTT. It codes for CASSPDRDTEAFF.

This clone was recorded once. The chain couples TRBV11-2 to TRBJ2-3; 8 bases fit TRBD1. J was trimmed by 1 base and V by 3 bases; bases with no gene match: 6. The CDR3 runs to 16 residues. Germline V lookup: CDR1 SGHAT, CDR2 FQNNGV. The CDR3 bases are TGTGCCAGCAGCTTCCTGACAGGGGAGGGCACAGATACGCAGTATTTT. It specifies CASSFLTGEGTDTQYF.

The rearrangement uses TRBV7-3 and TRBJ2-1, with a tentative D call TRBD2 (6 bases). The germline V gene encodes CDR1 SGHTA and CDR2 FQGTGA. V gave up 5 bases and J gave up 6 bases, with 11 bases separating them. CDR3 size: 13 residues. The DNA for the CDR3 is TGTGCCAGCAGCCTACGGGGACTCAATGAGCAGTTCTTC. The encoded protein is CASSLRGLNEQFF.

V usage is TRBV7-6 and J usage is TRBJ1-4; 8 positions agree with TRBD1. Germline V gives CDR1 SGHVS, CDR2 FNYEAQ. After removal of 0 bases from V and 7 bases from J, the junction contained 7 bases not matched to a gene. This CDR3 region has 16 residues. Written as DNA, the CDR3 is TGTGCCAGCAGCTTAGCGTCAGGGGGCGGAGCTGAAAAACTGTTTTTT. It translates to CASSLASGGGAEKLFF.

V usage is TRBV28 and J usage is TRBJ1-1; D is perhaps TRBD1 (6 bases). The CDR3 spans 15 residues. Between the trimmed V and J ends, which lost 4 bases and 4 bases, there was a span of 16 bases. Per germline, CDR1 MDHEN and CDR2 SYDVKM. The CDR3 nucleotides are TGTGCCAGCAGTTCTATACAGGGTGGCGGCACTGAAGCTTTCTTT. Its protein product is CASSSIQGGGTEAFF.

The chain is built from TRBV24-1 and TRBJ2-1; D uncertain. This CDR3 region has 13 residues. V was trimmed by 0 bases and J by 10 bases, leaving 9 bases between them. Germline assignment: CDR1 KGHDR and CDR2 SFDVKD. The CDR3 loop reads CATSDLIGDEQFF. The CDR3 coding sequence is TGTGCCACCAGTGATTTGATAGGAGACGAGCAGTTCTTC.

The chain couples TRBV2 to TRBJ2-1; 9 bases fit TRBD2. The ends lost 4 bases at V and 6 bases at J; junction bases unmatched: 7. This CDR3 comprises 15 residues. CDR1 and CDR2 from the germline V gene are SNHLY and FYNNEI. CDR3 region: CASSVRGGAINEQFF. The CDR3 bases are TGTGCCAGCAGTGTTCGCGGGGGGGCCATCAATGAGCAGTTCTTC.

This chain uses TRBV6-2 or TRBV6-3 with TRBJ1-6, with TRBD1 matching 7 bases. Germline V gene lookup returns CDR1 MNHEY and CDR2 SVGEGT. The V segment lost 0 bases and the J segment 4 bases; nucleotides outside the gene matches: 6. The CDR3 contains 17 residues. The CDR3, as DNA: TGTGCCAGCAGTTACTCCGACAGGGCCGTTTATAATTCACCCCTCCACTTT. Its protein is CASSYSDRAVYNSPLHF.

This clone was seen more than once but under ten times. The gene calls are TRBV2 and TRBJ2-7, with D maybe TRBD1 (6 bases). Germline CDR1 SNHLY, CDR2 FYNNEI. Trimming left V 4 bases short and J 5 bases short, with 12 bases between. CDR3 length: 13 amino acids. CDR3 bases: TGTGCCAGCAGTGCACAGGGCTTCGACGAGCAGTACTTC. Residues: CASSAQGFDEQYF.